These 15 T cell receptor beta chains were all obtained from the same sample, sequenced in a study of cytomegalovirus exposure and HLA in healthy donors. Use of 60 Vbeta and 13 Jbeta primers characterized the PCR. The data were produced by immunoSEQ multiplex PCR, yet TCRdb's version contains in-frame clones alone and is incomplete. The data show approximately 280,000 clones, with roughly 85% seen just once and roughly 4% held by the top ten. What was sequenced was PBMCs. The receptors here all came from a man aged 40-55 years in good health and CMV-seropositive.

The CDR3 sequence is CASSFLLAGGTDTQYF. The CDR3 region has the DNA TGTGCCAGCAGTTTCCTTTTAGCGGGAGGAACAGATACGCAGTATTTT. The rearrangement links TRBV27 to TRBJ2-3; the match to TRBD2 covers 10 bases. The V and J ends lost 3 bases and 3 bases, in that order; junction bases with no gene match: 6. The CDR3 runs to 16 residues. Germline V gene sequence: CDR1 MNHEY, CDR2 SMNVEV (reference sequence).

The table lists this clone with a count of one. V usage is TRBV28 and J usage is TRBJ2-3; 14 bases fit TRBD2. The CDR3 has 20 residues. Per germline, CDR1 MDHEN and CDR2 SYDVKM. V shed 3 bases and J 5 bases; nucleotides not matched to a gene: 16. CDR3 amino acids: CASSFSSWGLAGEVGDTQYF. The CDR3 DNA is TGTGCCAGCAGTTTCAGTTCGTGGGGACTAGCGGGAGAGGTGGGAGATACGCAGTATTTT.

This clone is a singleton in its sample. The chain recombines TRBV20-1 with TRBJ2-4; D ambiguous. Germline CDR1 and CDR2: DFQATT and SNEGSKA (reference sequence). The CDR3 is 11 residues long. Trimming stripped 7 bases from V and 0 bases from J, with 4 bases between. CDR3 in amino acids: CSVIAKNIQYF. CDR3 nucleotide sequence: TGCAGTGTCATAGCCAAAAACATTCAGTACTTC.

The chain joins TRBV7-2 to TRBJ2-5, with 8 nucleotides matching TRBD2. The CDR3 extends over 14 amino acids. V lost 1 base to trimming and J lost 8 bases; unmatched junction nucleotides: 6. The germline gives CDR1 SGHTA, CDR2 FQGNSA. The CDR3 DNA sequence: TGTGCCAGCAGCTTAGTCGGGAGGGACCTCACCCAGTACTTC. Translated, it gives CASSLVGRDLTQYF. Drawing the rest from reference TRBV7-2 and TRBJ2-5, the complete variable domain is GAGVSQSPSNKVTEKGKDVELRCDPISGHTALYWYRQSLGQGLEFLIYFQGNSAPDKSGLPSDRFSAERTGGSVSTLTIQRTQQEDSAVYLCASSLVGRDLTQYFGPGTRLLVL.

For the CDR3, the DNA is TGTGCCAGCAGTGCCATCAGGGCGGCCGCTGAAGCTTTCTTT. It encodes CASSAIRAAAEAFF. The chain combines TRBV2 with TRBJ1-1; weak D call: TRBD1 (5 bases). The CDR3 contains 14 residues. Trimming took off 4 bases at V and 6 bases at J, with 15 bases between the two ends. Looked up from germline, CDR1 is SNHLY and CDR2 is FYNNEI.

This clone appeared once. The same CDR3 can be traced to other DNA sequences in this sample. The chain carries TRBV2 and TRBJ1-1, with D hard to call. Trimming pared 4 bases from V and 3 bases from J, leaving 9 bases between. The CDR3 sequence is 13 residues long. In germline, CDR1 is SNHLY, CDR2 FYNNEI. The CDR3 DNA reads as TGTGCCAGCAGTGGAGAGACTGACACTGAAGCTTTCTTT. Its translation: CASSGETDTEAFF.

The chain has TRBV29-1 and TRBJ2-2; 9 bases fit TRBD1. The CDR3 consists of 14 residues. Germline assignment: CDR1 SQVTM and CDR2 ANQGSEA. The trim removed 6 bases at V and 4 bases at J, leaving 6 bases unmatched. CDR3 residues: CSVGTGPVTGELFF. In DNA, the CDR3 is TGCAGCGTCGGGACAGGGCCGGTCACCGGGGAGCTGTTTTTT.

This clone was counted a single time. The chain recombines TRBV4-2 with TRBJ2-7; 9 nucleotides line up with TRBD2. Germline CDR1 LGHNA, CDR2 YNFKEQ. The trim removed 0 bases at V and 6 bases at J, leaving 12 bases unmatched. The CDR3 loop spans 17 amino acids. The CDR3 is CASSQDIGLAGRREQYF. Here the CDR3 DNA reads TGTGCCAGCAGCCAAGATATAGGCCTAGCGGGAAGACGCGAGCAGTACTTC.

V is TRBV7-9 and J is TRBJ2-3; D possibly corresponds to TRBD2 (7 bases). This CDR3 spans 15 amino acids. Germline-derived CDR1 and CDR2 are SEHNR and FQNEAQ (reference sequence). V lost 5 bases, J lost 3 bases, and 15 bases lay in between. The CDR3 DNA sequence: TGTGCCAGCAGCCCCCGAGGGGGGGAGACAGATACGCAGTATTTT. Amino acid sequence: CASSPRGGETDTQYF. The complete variable domain, with remaining parts taken from reference TRBV7-9 and TRBJ2-3, reads DTGVSQNPRHKITKRGQNVTFRCDPISEHNRLYWYRQTLGQGPEFLTYFQNEAQLEKSRLLSDRFSAERPKGSFSTLEIQRTEQGDSAMYLCASSPRGGETDTQYFGPGTRLTVL.

The CDR3 nucleotides are TGTGCCAGCAGGGGGGGGACCACCTCCTACAATGAGCAGTTCTTC. It codes for CASRGGTTSYNEQFF. The V gene is TRBV6-1, the J gene TRBJ2-1, with 7 bases lining up with TRBD2. The length of the CDR3 is 15 residues. Per the germline V gene, CDR1 is MNHNS and CDR2 is SASEGT. With 6 bases clipped from V and 0 bases from J, the junction kept 5 bases outside the gene matches.

The CDR3 DNA sequence: TGTGCCAGCAGCTTAGCGCTAGCCGATGGACGGACCGGGGAGCTGTTTTTT. Protein product: CASSLALADGRTGELFF. The V gene is TRBV7-9, the J gene TRBJ2-2, with D perhaps TRBD2 (5 bases). CDR1 SEHNR and CDR2 FQNEAQ come from the germline V gene (reference sequence). V lost 0 bases to trimming and J lost 5 bases, with 16 bases between them. The CDR3 is made up of 17 amino acids.

This clone is a singleton in its sample. The junction differs from germline at one of its ends, possibly a read error. CDR3 in amino acids: CARSLAWLAGGGNEQFF. CDR3 bases: TGTGCCAGAAGCTTAGCGTGGCTAGCGGGAGGGGGTAATGAGCAGTTCTTC. The genes are TRBV7-2 and TRBJ2-1; TRBD2 agrees at 12 bases. The CDR3 length is 17 residues. The germline CDR1 and CDR2 sequences are SGHTA and FQGNSA.

The V call is TRBV28, the J call TRBJ2-1; 7 bases agree with TRBD2. The CDR3 loop spans 15 amino acids. The V and J ends lost 1 base and 6 bases, in that order; junction bases with no gene match: 6. From germline, CDR1 is MDHEN and CDR2 SYDVKM. This CDR3 is CASSLFLGGSNEQFF. CDR3 sequence (DNA): TGTGCCAGCAGTTTATTCCTAGGCGGGAGCAATGAGCAGTTCTTC. The full variable domain, with the rest looked up from reference TRBV28 and TRBJ2-1, is DVKVTQSSRYLVKRTGEKVFLECVQDMDHENMFWYRQDPGLGLRLIYFSYDVKMKEKGDIPEGYSVSREKKERFSLILESASTNQTSMYLCASSLFLGGSNEQFFGPGTRLTVL.

The gene calls are TRBV7-8 and TRBJ2-7; TRBD2 matches 7 bases. The junction had 5 bases not matched to a gene; V was cut back by 5 bases and J by 1 base. The CDR3 is 14 amino acids. The V gene's germline CDR1 is SGHVS and CDR2 FQNEAQ. The CDR3, as DNA: TGTGCCAGCAGCGCGGGGAGGGTTTCCTACGAGCAGTACTTC. It encodes CASSAGRVSYEQYF.

This sequence joins TRBV19 and TRBJ2-7; 9 nucleotides agree with TRBD2. The CDR3 is made up of 15 amino acids. V gave up 3 bases and J gave up 3 bases; unmatched junction bases: 6. Germline-derived CDR1 and CDR2 are LNHDA and SQIVND (reference sequence). The CDR3 sequence is CASSISGSLVYEQYF. For the CDR3, the DNA is TGTGCCAGTAGTATTAGCGGGAGCTTAGTCTACGAGCAGTACTTC.